These 21 T cell receptor beta chains share one sample of origin, sequenced in a study of CD8 T cells in ankylosing spondylitis. From the 5' RACE reads, TCRdb called clonotypes with MiXCR, one entry per CDR3 protein. Among under 300,000 distinct CDR3 sequences listed, 18% were seen once. What was sequenced was blood, either unsorted or a sorted T cell fraction (not recorded which). The receptor set was obtained from a male donor with ankylosing spondylitis or in good health (not recorded which).

Concerning this clonotype itself: The CDR3 does not close with the conserved phenylalanine or tryptophan, likely indicating a read error. The J gene is TRBJ1-1, the V gene TRBV20-1; D ambiguous. The CDR3 extends over 11 amino acids. Germline values: CDR1 DFQATT, CDR2 SNEGSKA (reference sequence). V was clipped by 5 bases and J by 1 base, with 5 bases between them. The CDR3 DNA reads TGCAGTGCTCCCTGGAACACTGAAGCTTTCTCT. Amino acid sequence: CSAPWNTEAFS.

This clonotype was observed a handful of times. This sequence joins TRBV11-2 and TRBJ2-5; weak D call: TRBD2 (6 bases). Germline loops: CDR1 SGHAT, CDR2 FQNNGV. CDR3 size: 15 residues. Trimming took 8 bases from V and 2 from J, leaving 18 bases between them. The CDR3 region has the DNA TGTGCCAGCCTCCGGAGTCCGGGAGCGCAAGAGACCCAGTACTTC. The encoded protein is CASLRSPGAQETQYF.

V usage is TRBV27 and J usage is TRBJ2-7; possibly TRBD1 for D (6 bases). The ends were cut back, 5 bases at V and 5 bases at J, with 16 bases in the middle. Germline V CDR1 and CDR2: MNHEY, SMNVEV (reference sequence). The length of the CDR3 is 14 residues. The CDR3 loop is CASSPGVPGNEQYF. The CDR3 DNA is TGTGCCAGCAGTCCAGGGGTGCCCGGGAACGAGCAGTACTTC.

This rearrangement joins TRBV25-1 to TRBJ2-7; 10 nucleotides align to TRBD1. Germline V gene data show CDR1 as MGHDK and CDR2 as SYGVNS. The CDR3 spans 15 residues. The J segment lost 5 bases and the V segment lost 3 bases, leaving 7 bases of the junction unmatched. The CDR3 is CASSDLRDRGDEQYF. For the CDR3, the DNA is TGTGCCAGCAGTGACCTCCGGGACAGGGGCGACGAGCAGTACTTC.

In this sample, this clonotype turned up many times. The V gene is TRBV4-1, the J gene TRBJ2-7, with TRBD2 matching over 11 bases. Germline CDR1 is MGHRA and CDR2 is YSYEKL. Unmatched junction bases numbered 7, after V lost 3 bases and J lost 0 bases. The CDR3 loop spans 17 amino acids. CDR3 DNA sequence: TGCGCCAGCAGCCATGTAGCGGGAGGGACTAGCTCCTACGAGCAGTACTTC. As protein: CASSHVAGGTSSYEQYF.

Ten or more counts support this clonotype. The chain couples TRBV7-9 to TRBJ1-1; TRBD1 agrees at 7 bases. The junction had 9 bases not matched to a gene; V was cut back by 3 bases and J by 5 bases. Per the germline V gene, CDR1 is SEHNR and CDR2 is FQNEAQ (reference sequence). The CDR3 extends over 15 amino acids. Here the CDR3 reads CASSLGQGEETEAFF. The CDR3 DNA reads as TGTGCCAGCAGCTTGGGCCAGGGGGAGGAGACTGAAGCTTTCTTT.

In its sample, this clonotype was seen a few times. The gene calls are TRBV20-1 and TRBJ2-7; 7 positions agree with TRBD1. Looked up from germline, CDR1 is DFQATT and CDR2 is SNEGSKA (reference sequence). The CDR3 spans 14 residues. J gave up 3 bases and V 0 bases, and 5 bases lay outside the gene matches. The CDR3 nucleotides read TGCAGTGCTAGAGACGGACAGGCAGGCTACGAGCAGTACTTC. Protein: CSARDGQAGYEQYF.

The DNA for the CDR3 is TGTGCCAGCAGCGCAGACATCTATTCCTATAATTCACCCCTCCACTTT. It translates to CASSADIYSYNSPLHF. The chain joins TRBV7-8 to TRBJ1-6, with unresolved D. Germline V gene data show CDR1 as SGHVS and CDR2 as FQNEAQ. Trimming left V 5 bases short and J 1 base short, with 12 bases between. The CDR3 is made up of 16 amino acids.

In its sample, this clonotype was seen many times. V and J are TRBV3-1 and TRBJ1-5, with D perhaps TRBD1 (5 bases). Trimming removed 4 bases from V and 6 bases from J, with 7 bases in between. The CDR3 runs 12 residues. Looked up from germline, CDR1 is LGHDT and CDR2 is YNNKEL (reference sequence). The CDR3 here is CASSPGGQPQHF. DNA for the CDR3: TGTGCCAGCAGCCCTGGGGGTCAGCCCCAGCATTTT. The variable domain in full, completed from reference TRBV3-1 and TRBJ1-5, reads DTAVSQTPKYLVTQMGNDKSIKCEQNLGHDTMYWYKQDSKKFLKIMFSYNNKELIINETVPNRFSPKSPDKAHLNLHINSLELGDSAVYFCASSPGGQPQHFGDGTRLSIL.

J is TRBJ2-1 and V is TRBV12-5; 8 positions agree with TRBD2. Losses at the gene ends were 1 base for V and 4 bases for J; bases not matched to a gene: 6. CDR1 is LGHNT, CDR2 FRNRAP, per germline. The CDR3 runs 16 residues. The CDR3 loop reads CASGLGIAGLYNEQFF. The CDR3 bases are TGTGCTAGTGGTTTGGGGATAGCGGGACTTTACAATGAGCAGTTCTTC.

This clonotype is a singleton in its sample. The chain couples TRBV6-2 or TRBV6-3 to TRBJ2-1; the D call may be TRBD1 or TRBD2 (5 bases each). With 6 bases removed from V and 5 bases from J, the gap between germline ends came to 20 bases. Germline CDR1 MNHEY, CDR2 SVGEGT. The CDR3 is made up of 16 amino acids. This CDR3 reads CASSYPGAGWDNEQFF. CDR3 in DNA: TGTGCCAGCAGCTACCCCGGGGCAGGGTGGGACAATGAGCAGTTCTTC.

In this sample, this clonotype turned up a few times. The V call is TRBV20-1, the J call TRBJ1-3; no definite D call. Per germline, CDR1 DFQATT and CDR2 SNEGSKA (reference sequence). This CDR3 contains 14 residues. With 1 base removed from V and 1 base from J, the gap between germline ends came to 8 bases. CDR3 residues: CSARVPGSGNTIYF. The CDR3 bases are TGCAGTGCTAGAGTTCCGGGTTCTGGAAACACCATATATTTT.

CDR3 residues: CASSETGGGSPLHF. The DNA of the CDR3 is TGCGCCAGCAGCGAGACAGGGGGCGGTTCACCCCTCCACTTT. V is TRBV4-1 and J is TRBJ1-6; 10 bases map to TRBD1. V lost 5 bases and J lost 9; bases outside the gene matches: 4. This CDR3 contains 14 residues. In germline, CDR1 is MGHRA, CDR2 YSYEKL.

The chain employs TRBV7-8 and TRBJ1-4, with 7 bases aligning to TRBD1. CDR1 SGHVS and CDR2 FQNEAQ come from the germline V gene. The CDR3 runs 17 residues. The trim removed 0 bases at V and 2 bases at J, leaving 6 bases unmatched. CDR3 amino acids: CASSLAGRGQTNEKLFF. The CDR3 bases are TGTGCCAGCAGCTTAGCTGGAAGGGGGCAGACTAATGAAAAACTGTTTTTT.

This clonotype was seen a handful of times. The CDR3 DNA follows: TGCAGTGCTAGAGATATTCGGGGCGACACTGAAGCTTTCTTT. Protein: CSARDIRGDTEAFF. The chain combines TRBV20-1 with TRBJ1-1; D is perhaps TRBD1 (5 bases). Trimming took off 0 bases at V and 3 bases at J, with 11 bases between the two ends. The CDR3 is made up of 14 amino acids. Germline V lookup: CDR1 DFQATT, CDR2 SNEGSKA (reference sequence).

This clonotype has a count of ten or more. V is TRBV12-5 and J is TRBJ2-5; D gene unclear. The CDR3 loop spans 13 amino acids. CDR1 is LGHNT and CDR2 is FRNRAP in the germline V gene. V lost 4 bases and J lost 1, with 7 bases in between. CDR3 DNA: TGTGCTAGTGGTTCCCTCCTCCAAGAGACCCAGTACTTC. This translates into CASGSLLQETQYF.

A note on this clonotype: Germline is not matched at one junction end, which may reflect a read error. This rearrangement joins TRBV3-1 to TRBJ2-2; TRBD2 is a possible D gene (6 bases). The CDR3 is 16 amino acids. The germline V gene has CDR1 LGHDT and CDR2 YNNKEL (reference sequence). CDR3 region: CASSQDLGGNSGELFF. CDR3 DNA sequence: TGTGCCAGCAGCCAAGATCTGGGCGGGAACTCCGGGGAGCTGTTTTTT.

The chain joins TRBV29-1 to TRBJ2-7; no clear D. Germline V gene data show CDR1 as SQVTM and CDR2 as ANQGSEA. The CDR3 covers 9 residues. V lost 4 bases, J lost 5 bases, and 3 bases lay in between. The CDR3 region has the DNA TGCAGCGTTGTGAACGAGCAGTACTTC. Its translation: CSVVNEQYF.

V and J are TRBV5-1 and TRBJ2-7; 10 bases agree with TRBD2. The V gene's germline CDR1 is SGHRS and CDR2 YFSETQ. With V trimmed by 5 bases and J by 3 bases, 8 bases remained unmatched. There are 15 residues in the CDR3. CDR3 in amino acids: CASRYLAGAVYEQYF. The CDR3 DNA follows: TGCGCCAGCAGGTACCTAGCGGGAGCGGTCTACGAGCAGTACTTC. The entire variable domain, with the rest obtained from reference TRBV5-1 and TRBJ2-7, is as follows: KAGVTQTPRYLIKTRGQQVTLSCSPISGHRSVSWYQQTPGQGLQFLFEYFSETQRNKGNFPGRFSGRQFSNSRSEMNVSTLELGDSALYLCASRYLAGAVYEQYFGPGTRLTVT.

This clonotype appeared many times. The J gene is TRBJ1-5, the V gene TRBV27, with 7 positions matching TRBD1. The CDR3 sequence is 16 residues long. The V gene's germline CDR1 is MNHEY and CDR2 SMNVEV (reference sequence). J gave up 0 bases and V 5 bases, and 7 bases lay outside the gene matches. The CDR3 DNA reads TGTGCCAGCAGTCCAGACAGGGATTCTAGCAATCAGCCCCAGCATTTT. Amino acids: CASSPDRDSSNQPQHF.

This chain joins TRBV7-8 and TRBJ2-7; TRBD2 might be the D (6 bases). Germline V CDR1 and CDR2: SGHVS, FQNEAQ. This CDR3 is built from 13 residues. The germline V and J ends were trimmed by 5 bases and 2 bases, with 10 bases remaining between them. Here the CDR3 DNA reads TGTGCCAGCAGCAGACTAGGGGCCTACGAGCAGTACTTC. Translated, it gives CASSRLGAYEQYF.